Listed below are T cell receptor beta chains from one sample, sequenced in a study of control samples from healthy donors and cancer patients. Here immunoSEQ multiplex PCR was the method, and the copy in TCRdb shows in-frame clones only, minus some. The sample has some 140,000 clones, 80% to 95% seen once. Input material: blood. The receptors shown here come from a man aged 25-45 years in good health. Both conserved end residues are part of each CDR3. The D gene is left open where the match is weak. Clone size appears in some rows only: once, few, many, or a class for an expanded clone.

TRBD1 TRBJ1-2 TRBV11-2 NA TGTGCCAGCAGCTTAATGACAGGGATCTATGGCTACACCTTC CASSLMTGIYGYTF
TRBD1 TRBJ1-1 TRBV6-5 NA TGTGCCAGCAGCCCAGGGGGTGCCACTGAAGCTTTCTTT CASSPGGATEAFF
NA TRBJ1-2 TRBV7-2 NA TGTGCCAGCAGCCCCCGGGACACCTATGGCTACACCTTC CASSPRDTYGYTF
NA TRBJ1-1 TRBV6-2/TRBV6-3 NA TGTGCCAGCAGTTACTCGGGGGGTCCGACGAACACTGAAGCTTTCTTT CASSYSGGPTNTEAFF
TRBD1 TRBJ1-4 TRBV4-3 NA TGCGCCAGCAGCCAAGTGGGGACAGAGAATGAAAAACTGTTTTTT CASSQVGTENEKLFF
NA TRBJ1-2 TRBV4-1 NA TGCGCCAGCAGCCAAGATTCGGGCGGGTATCAGGTAGAAGGCTACACCTTC CASSQDSGGYQVEGYTF
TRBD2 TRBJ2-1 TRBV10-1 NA TGCGCCAGCAGTGAATCCAGCGGGAGGGCCCTTGAGCAGTTCTTC CASSESSGRALEQFF
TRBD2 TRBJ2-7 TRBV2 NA TGTGCCAGCAGTGAGCTAGCGGGTCTAACCCCTAACCTCTACGAGCAGTACTTC CASSELAGLTPNLYEQYF
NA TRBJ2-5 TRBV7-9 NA TGTGCCAGCAGCCTGATCGAGGAGACCCAGTACTTC CASSLIEETQYF
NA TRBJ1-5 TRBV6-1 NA TGTGCCAGCAGTGAAGCGGGTCAGTCCCAGCATTTT CASSEAGQSQHF
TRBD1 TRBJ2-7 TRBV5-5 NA TGTGCCAGCAGCCCCGGGACAGCTACCTACGAGCAGTACTTC CASSPGTATYEQYF
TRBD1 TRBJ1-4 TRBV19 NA TGTGCCAGTAGTACACAGGGGGCACTTAATGAAAAACTGTTTTTT CASSTQGALNEKLFF
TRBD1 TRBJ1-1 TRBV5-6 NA TGTGCCAGCACCAGACAGGGGCCGGGTGGTGAAGCTTTCTTT CASTRQGPGGEAFF
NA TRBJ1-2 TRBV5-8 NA TGTGCCAGCAGCTTAAAACCTGGGCTTTTGGGCTCCGGCTACACCTTC CASSLKPGLLGSGYTF
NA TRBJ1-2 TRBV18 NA TGTGCCAGCTCACCCCCGCTTGTAAATGGCTACACCTTC CASSPPLVNGYTF
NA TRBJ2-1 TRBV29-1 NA TGCAGCGTTGCGGTTACAGAGTACAATGAGCAGTTCTTC CSVAVTEYNEQFF
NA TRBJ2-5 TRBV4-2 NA TGTGCCAGCAGCCAGAACCGGGACTCCGGGGCGGAGACCCAGTACTTC CASSQNRDSGAETQYF
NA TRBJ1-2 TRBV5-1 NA TGCGCCAGCAGCTTGGCAGGGACCGGCTACACCTTC CASSLAGTGYTF
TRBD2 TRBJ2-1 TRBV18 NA TGTGCCAGCTCACCGAGGGGAGGGGAAGGGAATGAGCAGTTCTTC CASSPRGGEGNEQFF
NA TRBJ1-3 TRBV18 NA TGTGCCAGCTCACAAACCATCAGCCAGGCCTCTATCTCTGGAAACACCATATATTTT CASSQTISQASISGNTIYF
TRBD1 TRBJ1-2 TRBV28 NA TGTGCCAGCAGTTTTTGGACAGGGGCGAACTATGGCTACACCTTC CASSFWTGANYGYTF
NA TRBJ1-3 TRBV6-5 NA TGTGCCAGCAGTTACTCGAAACAAATAGGAAACACCATATATTTT CASSYSKQIGNTIYF
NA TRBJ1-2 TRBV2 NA TGTGCCAGCAGTGATGCAGGGACCGACTATAACTATGGCTACACCTTC CASSDAGTDYNYGYTF
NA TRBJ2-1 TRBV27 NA TGTGCCAGCAGTTTGGTAGATCACAGGGACAATGAGCAGTTCTTC CASSLVDHRDNEQFF
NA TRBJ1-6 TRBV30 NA TGTGCCTGGAGTGAGAATTCACCCCTCCACTTT CAWSENSPLHF
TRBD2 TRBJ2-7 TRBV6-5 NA TGTGCCAGCAGTTACTCGATGTGGGAGGGCCAAAACGAGCAGTACTTC CASSYSMWEGQNEQYF
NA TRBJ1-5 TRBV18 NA TGTGCCAGCTCTCGGACGGATAGCAATCAGCCCCAGCATTTT CASSRTDSNQPQHF
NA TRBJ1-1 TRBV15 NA TGTGCCACCAGTTACCGGGACGGACTCGAAGCTTTCTTT CATSYRDGLEAFF
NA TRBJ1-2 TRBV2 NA TGTGCCGGCCGAATCACGGGGGGCTACACCTTC CAGRITGGYTF
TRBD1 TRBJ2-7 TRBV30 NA TGTGCCTGTTCCGGGACAGGGGACTACGAGCAGTACTTC CACSGTGDYEQYF
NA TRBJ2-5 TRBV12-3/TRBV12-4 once TGTGCCAGCAGAACAGGGTTTCAAGAGACCCAGTACTTC CASRTGFQETQYF
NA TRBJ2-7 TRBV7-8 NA TGTGCCAGCAGCTTAGTGAGGGGCGCGGGGTACGAGCAGTACTTC CASSLVRGAGYEQYF
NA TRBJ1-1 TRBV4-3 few TGCGCCAGCAGCCAAGACCGCATGAACACTGAAGCTTTCTTT CASSQDRMNTEAFF
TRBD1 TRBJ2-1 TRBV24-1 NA TGTGCCACCAGTGACCTCACCGGACAGGGCCGAAGGGAGCAGTTCTTC CATSDLTGQGRREQFF
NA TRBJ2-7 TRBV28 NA TGTGCCAGCAGTTTAAGAGGATACGAGCAGTACTTC CASSLRGYEQYF
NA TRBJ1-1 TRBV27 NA TGTGCCAGCAGTTTATATGGGTCCCAAGGGCCAACGACTGAAGCTTTCTTT CASSLYGSQGPTTEAFF
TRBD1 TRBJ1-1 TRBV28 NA TGTGCCAGCATGACAGGGAAGAACACTGAAGCTTTCTTT CASMTGKNTEAFF
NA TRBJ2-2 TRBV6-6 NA TGTGCCACCAGACGAGGGGCTGACACCGGGGAGCTGTTTTTT CATRRGADTGELFF
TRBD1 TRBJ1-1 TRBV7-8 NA TGTGCCAGCAGCCTAGGACAGGGGCTTCGGGCTGAAGCTTTCTTT CASSLGQGLRAEAFF
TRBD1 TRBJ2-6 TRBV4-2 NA TGTGCCAGCAGCCAAGTGCCGGGACAGGGGGCTGGGGCCAACGTCCTGACTTTC CASSQVPGQGAGANVLTF
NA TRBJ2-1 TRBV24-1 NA TGTGCCACCAGTCCTAGTTACGAGGGGGAGCAGTTCTTC CATSPSYEGEQFF
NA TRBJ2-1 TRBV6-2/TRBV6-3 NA TGTGCCAGCAGTTACTCCGTCCTCGCCTACAATGAGCAGTTCTTC CASSYSVLAYNEQFF
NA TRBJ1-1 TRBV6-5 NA TGTGCCAGCAGTAACGGGTGGAGTGGAGGCACTGAAGCTTTCTTT CASSNGWSGGTEAFF
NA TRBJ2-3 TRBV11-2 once TGTGCCAGCAGCTTAGTTCTCTCAACTAGGGCAGATACGCAGTATTTT CASSLVLSTRADTQYF
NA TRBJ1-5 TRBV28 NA TGTGCCAGCAGACCGATGATACGTCTAGGGTTTTATAGCAATCAGCCCCAGCATTTT CASRPMIRLGFYSNQPQHF
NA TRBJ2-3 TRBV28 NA TGTGCCAGCAGCAACCTAGCTCGATCGTCAGATACGCAGTATTTT CASSNLARSSDTQYF
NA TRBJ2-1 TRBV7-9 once TGTGCCAGCAGCCACAGCGGTCTTAGGGATGAGCAGTTCTTC CASSHSGLRDEQFF
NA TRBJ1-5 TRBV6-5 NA TGTGCCAGCAGGAGGGATAGCAATCAGCCCCAGCATTTT CASRRDSNQPQHF
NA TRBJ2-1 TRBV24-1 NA TGTGCCACTGCGATGGGACACCCCGGCTACAATGAGCAGTTCTTC CATAMGHPGYNEQFF
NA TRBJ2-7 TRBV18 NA TGTGCCAGCTCACCAGCTGACCGCCCTTCCTACGAGCAGTACTTC CASSPADRPSYEQYF
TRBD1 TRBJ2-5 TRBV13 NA TGTGCCAGCTCCCGGACAGGGGGGGAAGAAGAGACCCAGTACTTC CASSRTGGEEETQYF
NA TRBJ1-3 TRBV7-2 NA TGTGCCAGCAGCTTAAGGGGAGGGGGCTCTGGAAACACCATATATTTT CASSLRGGGSGNTIYF
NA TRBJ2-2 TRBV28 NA TGTGCCAGCAGTCCTGACAGATCCGGGGAGCTGTTTTTT CASSPDRSGELFF
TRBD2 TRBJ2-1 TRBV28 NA TGTGCCAGCAGTTTATCGCCGGCACTAGCGGGAGAGGCCTACAATGAGCAGTTCTTC CASSLSPALAGEAYNEQFF
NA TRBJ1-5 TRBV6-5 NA TGTGCCAGCAGATCTGACCTCACGGTGGGTCAGCCCCAGCATTTT CASRSDLTVGQPQHF
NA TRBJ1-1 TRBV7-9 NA TGTGCCAGCAGCGTGGCTTTCACTGAAGCTTTCTTT CASSVAFTEAFF
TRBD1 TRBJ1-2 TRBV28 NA TGTGCCAGCGGAGGATTCGGGCAGGGGGGGAATGGCTACACCTTC CASGGFGQGGNGYTF
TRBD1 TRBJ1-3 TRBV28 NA TGTGCCAGCAGTCGACAGGGGGGAAACACCATATATTTT CASSRQGGNTIYF